This record looks at one T cell receptor beta chain sequence and its context. Clones were read by immunoSEQ multiplex PCR, and TCRdb kept only the in-frame ones, dropping some. The repertoire has about 2.1 million clones, just under 95% of them found once; the top ten carry about 1.7%. It was CD45RO-negative cells, positively selected for CCR7, that made up naive CD8 cells, with terminally differentiated effector memory CD45RA+ cells excluded. The trim removed 2 bases at V and 4 bases at J, leaving 8 bases unmatched. Germline V gives CDR1 MDHEN, CDR2 SYDVKM. The CDR3 has 16 amino acids. The sample belongs to a study of shared clonotypes between healthy human individuals.

Specimen: naive CD8+ T cells from PBMCs. This sequence was found in a man between 18 and 29 years old in good health. Some clones in this sample may be carry-over from other donors' samples. The chain links TRBV28 to TRBJ1-2, with 9 bases lining up with TRBD1. CDR3 bases: TGTGCCAGCAGTTTACTTACAGGGGGCCAGGGCTATGGCTACACCTTC. Protein sequence: CASSLLTGGQGYGYTF.